This TCR beta chain came from a study of response to subunit inactivated influenza vaccine. TCRdb redid the calling of the RT-PCR reads with MiXCR, one entry per CDR3 protein. Seen here are 530,000 or so distinct CDR3 sequences, around 25% observed once, and the top ten hold 1.5% to 2%. Turning to this clonotype: Its antigen is still unknown.

This CDR3 comprises 16 residues. Trimming took 7 bases from V and 2 from J; bases not matched to a gene: 13. Germline V lookup: CDR1 MNHEY, CDR2 SMNVEV (reference sequence). Findings and limits, study-wide: New T cells are recruited in small numbers by each seasonal influenza vaccination, according to the authors' suggestion.

The TCR originated in a man aged 45-65 years who received an inactivated influenza vaccine. This sequence joins TRBV27 and TRBJ2-5; 7 bases map to TRBD1. The sequences come from CD4+ T cells sorted from PBMCs, collected around 5 days after vaccination. The chain's CDR3 is CASIPLWTGRQETQYF. The DNA for the CDR3 is TGTGCCAGCATTCCCCTCTGGACAGGACGACAAGAGACCCAGTACTTC.